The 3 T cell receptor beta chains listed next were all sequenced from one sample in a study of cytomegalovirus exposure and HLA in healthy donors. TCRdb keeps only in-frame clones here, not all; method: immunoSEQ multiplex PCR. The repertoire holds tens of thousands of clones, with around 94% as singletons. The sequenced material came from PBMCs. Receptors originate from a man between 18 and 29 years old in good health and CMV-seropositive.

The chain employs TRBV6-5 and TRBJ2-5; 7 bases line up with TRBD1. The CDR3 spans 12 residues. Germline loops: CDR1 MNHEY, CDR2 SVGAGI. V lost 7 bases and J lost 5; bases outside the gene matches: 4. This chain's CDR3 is CASNTGDETQYF. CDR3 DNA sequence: TGTGCCAGCAATACAGGGGACGAGACCCAGTACTTC.

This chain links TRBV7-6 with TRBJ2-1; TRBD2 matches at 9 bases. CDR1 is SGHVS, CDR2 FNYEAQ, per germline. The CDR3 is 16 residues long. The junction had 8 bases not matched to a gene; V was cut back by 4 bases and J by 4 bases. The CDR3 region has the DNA TGTGCCAGCAGCTCTTCAGCGGGAGGCGGATACAATGAGCAGTTCTTC. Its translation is CASSSSAGGGYNEQFF.

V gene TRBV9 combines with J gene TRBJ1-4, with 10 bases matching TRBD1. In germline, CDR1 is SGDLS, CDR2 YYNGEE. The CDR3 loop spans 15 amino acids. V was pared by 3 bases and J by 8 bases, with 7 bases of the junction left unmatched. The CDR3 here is CASSASGQGGEKLFF. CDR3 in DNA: TGTGCCAGCAGCGCCTCCGGACAGGGGGGCGAAAAACTGTTTTTT.